These 15 T cell receptor beta chains share one sample of origin, sequenced in a study of graft-versus-host responses after intestinal transplantation. Repertoires were generated with immunoSEQ multiplex PCR, while TCRdb's copy carries only in-frame clones and drops some. The top ten hold 6.2% of the sample, which has around 9,200 clones, around 30% seen once. Plates contained around 200,000 CFSE-labeled responder cells and around 200,000 irradiated, violet-dye-labeled stimulator cells. Specimen: alloreactive CD8+ T cells from a mixed lymphocyte reaction culture, collected before intestinal transplant. Regarding subset: CFSE-low proliferating T cells sorted from roughly 6-day pre-transplant mixed lymphocyte reaction (GvH or HvG direction). Receptors were obtained from a human patient who received an intestinal transplant.

The chain links TRBV9 to TRBJ2-7; the D gene is possibly TRBD1 (6 bases). The CDR3 loop spans 14 amino acids. Deletions cut 3 bases from V and 2 bases from J, with 12 bases between. CDR1 SGDLS and CDR2 YYNGEE come from the germline V gene. The CDR3 loop reads CASSGQGSAYEQYF. The CDR3 DNA is TGTGCCAGCAGCGGCCAGGGGTCCGCCTACGAGCAGTACTTC.

V and J are TRBV6-1 and TRBJ2-7; unclear D gene. The germline CDR1 and CDR2 sequences are MNHNS and SASEGT. The CDR3 is 15 residues long. V was cut by 2 bases and J by 2 bases, with 13 bases left in between. CDR3 nucleotide sequence: TGTGCCAGCAGTGAACAAGGAGTATTGCCCTACGAGCAGTACTTC. This codes for CASSEQGVLPYEQYF.

A word on this clone: This sample also contains other DNA sequences that code for the same CDR3. V is TRBV9 and J is TRBJ2-5; weak D call: TRBD2 (6 bases). The length of the CDR3 is 12 residues. Germline-derived CDR1 and CDR2 are SGDLS and YYNGEE. Trimming left V 4 bases short and J 5 bases short, with 9 bases between. The CDR3 DNA is TGTGCCAGCAGCACCCGGGGGGAGACCCAGTACTTC. Translated, it gives CASSTRGETQYF.

In its sample, this clone is medium-sized. The rearrangement uses TRBV5-1 and TRBJ1-1; D not resolved. V dropped 0 bases and J dropped 4 bases, with 7 bases sitting between them. The CDR3 has 13 amino acids. The germline CDR1 and CDR2 sequences are SGHRS and YFSETQ. The CDR3 DNA reads as TGCGCCAGCAGCTTGGGGGGAGGCACTGAAGCTTTCTTT. Amino acids: CASSLGGGTEAFF.

This clone was seen only a few times. The chain has TRBV6-5 and TRBJ2-7; possible D gene TRBD2, 6 bases. The V gene lost 8 bases and the J gene lost 7 bases, with 12 bases spanning the gap. Germline values: CDR1 MNHEY, CDR2 SVGAGI. This CDR3 has 11 residues. CDR3 nucleotides: TGTGCCAGCTCCACTGGGGGGGAGCAGTACTTC. Protein: CASSTGGEQYF.

The rearrangement joins TRBV4-1 to TRBJ2-5; no definite D call. This CDR3 spans 13 amino acids. CDR1 is MGHRA and CDR2 is YSYEKL in the germline V gene. Trimming took 3 bases from V and 2 from J, leaving 7 bases between them. The CDR3 DNA reads TGCGCCAGCAGCCATCCCCAACAAGAGACCCAGTACTTC. Protein product: CASSHPQQETQYF.

There are a few counts of this clone. The chain couples TRBV11-3 to TRBJ2-2, with a weak D call TRBD1 (5 bases). The V and J ends lost 4 bases and 7 bases respectively, with 7 bases between them. The germline V gene encodes CDR1 SGHNT and CDR2 YENEEA. The CDR3 contains 12 residues. The CDR3 reads CASSSRDGELFF. The CDR3 region has the DNA TGTGCCAGCAGCTCCAGGGACGGGGAGCTGTTTTTT.

The rearrangement links TRBV6-5 to TRBJ2-5; D remains ambiguous. Trimming took 5 bases from V and 1 from J, leaving 5 bases between them. The CDR3 runs to 12 residues. The germline V gene has CDR1 MNHEY and CDR2 SVGAGI. CDR3: CASSLLQETQYF. CDR3 coding DNA: TGTGCCAGCAGTCTACTCCAAGAGACCCAGTACTTC.

CDR3 in DNA: TGTGCCAGCCTGGAGGGACTTCACTACGAGCAGTACTTC. Protein: CASLEGLHYEQYF. The chain is built from TRBV6-1 and TRBJ2-7; tentatively, D is TRBD2 (6 bases). The germline V gene has CDR1 MNHNS and CDR2 SASEGT. Trimming stripped 8 bases from V and 3 bases from J, with 14 bases between. The CDR3 is made up of 13 amino acids.

This clone qualifies as medium-sized. The chain joins TRBV9 to TRBJ1-1; weak D call: TRBD1 (5 bases). This CDR3 has 15 amino acids. Germline-derived CDR1 and CDR2 are SGDLS and YYNGEE. Trimming shortened V by 4 bases and J by 0 bases, and 13 bases separated the two germline ends. CDR3 nucleotides: TGTGCCAGCAGCACTTCAGGGATCATGAACACTGAAGCTTTCTTT. Residues: CASSTSGIMNTEAFF.

This clone was detected a few times. The CDR3 loop is CASSLAGASYEQYF. In nucleotides, the CDR3 is TGTGCCAGCAGTCTAGCGGGGGCCTCCTACGAGCAGTACTTC. J is TRBJ2-7 and V is TRBV6-5; 10 bases fit TRBD2. From germline, CDR1 is MNHEY and CDR2 SVGAGI. The CDR3 is 14 residues long. Losses at the gene ends were 5 bases for V and 0 bases for J; bases not matched to a gene: 1.

This clone is classed as medium-sized. The V and J genes are TRBV5-5 and TRBJ2-7; 15 bases map to TRBD2. V was pared by 10 bases and J by 3 bases, with 8 bases of the junction left unmatched. This CDR3 is built from 15 residues. Germline V gene sequence: CDR1 SGHKS, CDR2 YYEKEE (reference sequence). This CDR3 reads CARGGLAGGRYEQYF. CDR3 sequence (DNA): TGTGCCCGGGGTGGACTAGCGGGGGGGCGCTACGAGCAGTACTTC.

This clone has a handful of counts. The rearrangement links TRBV10-2 to TRBJ2-7, with 7 bases identical to TRBD2. The J segment lost 5 bases and the V segment lost 0 bases, leaving 7 bases of the junction unmatched. Per germline, CDR1 WSHSY and CDR2 SAAADI. CDR3 length: 15 residues. The CDR3 here is CASSESRGTTDEQYF. CDR3 coding DNA: TGCGCCAGCAGTGAGTCGCGGGGGACGACAGACGAGCAGTACTTC.

A few counts support this clone. The chain links TRBV6-4 to TRBJ2-1, with TRBD2 matching over 7 bases. The germline gives CDR1 MRHNA, CDR2 SNTAGT. The CDR3 has 16 residues. Trimming at V came to 8 bases and at J to 0 bases, leaving 10 bases not matched to a gene. The CDR3 bases are TGTGCCAGCCGGGGGACGGGGGGTAGCTCCTACAATGAGCAGTTCTTC. As protein: CASRGTGGSSYNEQFF.

The V and J genes are TRBV6-4 and TRBJ2-3, with 7 positions matching TRBD2. The CDR3 has 12 amino acids. The trim removed 8 bases at V and 7 bases at J, leaving 6 bases unmatched. Per the germline V gene, CDR1 is MRHNA and CDR2 is SNTAGT. The CDR3 loop reads CASVRLAHTQYF. Here the CDR3 DNA reads TGTGCCAGCGTCAGACTAGCCCATACGCAGTATTTT.